Given below is one T cell receptor (beta chain) in context. The sample is drawn from a study of blood T cell repertoires in COVID-19. For the study at large: Spain, Italy and the United States supplied samples that represented acute and convalescent COVID-19.

This CDR3 region has 12 residues. With 3 bases removed from V and 7 bases from J, the gap between germline ends came to 9 bases. Germline values: CDR1 SGHDN, CDR2 FVKESK. Using immunoSEQ multiplex PCR, the repertoire was profiled, and TCRdb retains in-frame clones only, with some absent. Of nearly 250,000 clones listed, more than 70% are singletons. Input material: PBMCs or T cells enriched from blood (not recorded which). The V and J genes are TRBV14 and TRBJ1-1, with no clear D. The origin of this receptor is a woman aged 45-65 years who had recovered from COVID-19. Here the CDR3 reads CASSHTRSEAFF. Here the CDR3 DNA reads TGTGCCAGCAGCCATACGCGTAGTGAAGCTTTCTTT.